These 14 T cell receptor beta chains originate from one sample sequenced in a study of shared clonotypes between healthy human individuals. Clones were sequenced by immunoSEQ multiplex PCR, and TCRdb holds only the in-frame ones, with some missing. The sample shows approximately 2.1 million clones, about 92% of them seen only once. Sequencing used naive CD4+ T cells from PBMCs. The subset was: CD45RA+ positively selected. The receptors originated from a man aged 18 to 30 in good health. Some clones in this sample may be carry-over from other donors' samples.

The V gene is TRBV18, the J gene TRBJ2-2, with D hard to call. This CDR3 region has 12 residues. V was clipped by 4 bases and J by 7 bases, with 7 bases between them. Germline V gene lookup returns CDR1 KGHSH and CDR2 LQKENI. As DNA, the CDR3 is TGTGCCAGCTCACACGGGCACGGGGAGCTGTTTTTT. This codes for CASSHGHGELFF.

Note on this clone: Within the sample, other DNA sequences also encode this same CDR3. The rearrangement links TRBV25-1 to TRBJ2-7; D is unclear. The V and J ends lost 1 base and 3 bases respectively, with 1 base between them. Germline CDR1 and CDR2: MGHDK and SYGVNS. This CDR3 spans 11 amino acids. DNA for the CDR3: TGTGCCAGCAGTGAATTCTACGAGCAGTACTTC. Its protein product is CASSEFYEQYF.

The chain couples TRBV19 to TRBJ1-2, with D tentatively TRBD1 (6 bases). The V gene lost 5 bases and the J gene lost 5 bases, with 12 bases spanning the gap. The CDR3 is 13 residues long. Germline V gene sequence: CDR1 LNHDA, CDR2 SQIVND (reference sequence). CDR3 in amino acids: CASSVGTIYGYTF. CDR3 DNA sequence: TGTGCCAGTAGTGTTGGGACAATTTATGGCTACACCTTC. The variable domain in full, completed from reference TRBV19 and TRBJ1-2, reads DGGITQSPKYLFRKEGQNVTLSCEQNLNHDAMYWYRQDPGQGLRLIYYSQIVNDFQKGDIAEGYSVSREKKESFPLTVTSAQKNPTAFYLCASSVGTIYGYTFGSGTRLTVV.

This chain links TRBV9 with TRBJ2-3; 11 positions agree with TRBD2. With 0 bases clipped from V and 3 bases from J, the junction kept 6 bases outside the gene matches. CDR1 is SGDLS, CDR2 YYNGEE, per germline. The CDR3 consists of 17 residues. CDR3 loop: CASSVATLAGGTDTQYF. CDR3 bases: TGTGCCAGCAGCGTAGCTACTCTAGCGGGAGGAACAGATACGCAGTATTTT.

This clone showed up just once. The rearrangement links TRBV9 to TRBJ2-2, with TRBD1 matching 9 bases. This CDR3 spans 16 amino acids. Trimming at V came to 2 bases and at J to 4 bases, leaving 6 bases not matched to a gene. CDR1 is SGDLS and CDR2 is YYNGEE in the germline V gene. CDR3 loop: CASSVPGQGPTGELFF. Here the CDR3 DNA reads TGTGCCAGCAGCGTCCCGGGACAGGGCCCCACCGGGGAGCTGTTTTTT.

The chain is built from TRBV4-3 and TRBJ2-1, with D perhaps TRBD1 or TRBD2 (5 bases each). Germline CDR1 LGHNA, CDR2 YSLEER. There are 18 residues in the CDR3. V gave up 0 bases and J gave up 4 bases, with 19 bases separating them. CDR3 sequence: CASSQDGAGLAGYNEQFF. DNA of the CDR3: TGCGCCAGCAGCCAAGATGGGGCAGGCCTAGCAGGTTACAATGAGCAGTTCTTC.

This clone was recorded once. CDR3 DNA: TGTGCCAGCAGCTTCAAGGCGGGCTCCTACAATGAGCAGTTCTTC. Translated, it gives CASSFKAGSYNEQFF. This sequence joins TRBV7-2 and TRBJ2-1; a possible D gene is TRBD2 (5 bases). Between the trimmed V and J ends, which lost 3 bases and 0 bases, there was a span of 9 bases. The CDR3 sequence is 15 residues long. Germline loops: CDR1 SGHTA, CDR2 FQGNSA.

The chain carries TRBV28 and TRBJ1-2; TRBD1 agrees at 8 bases. Germline V gene data show CDR1 as MDHEN and CDR2 as SYDVKM. J gave up 0 bases and V 2 bases, and 2 bases lay outside the gene matches. The CDR3 contains 15 residues. The CDR3, as DNA: TGTGCCAGCAGTTTAGCAGGGGGCCCTAACTATGGCTACACCTTC. It translates to CASSLAGGPNYGYTF.

In the case of this clone: The identical CDR3 is also encoded by other nucleotide sequences in the sample. The rearrangement joins TRBV29-1 to TRBJ2-5; the match to TRBD1 covers 7 bases. The germline V gene has CDR1 SQVTM and CDR2 ANQGSEA. V was pared by 0 bases and J by 5 bases, with 12 bases of the junction left unmatched. CDR3 size: 16 residues. CDR3 nucleotides: TGCAGCGTTGAAGATTCAGGACAGGTCTACCCGGAGACCCAGTACTTC. Translated, it gives CSVEDSGQVYPETQYF.

This chain uses TRBV5-1 with TRBJ1-2, with D possibly being TRBD1 (5 bases). The CDR3 consists of 15 residues. Trimming shortened V by 1 base and J by 0 bases, and 10 bases separated the two germline ends. CDR1 SGHRS and CDR2 YFSETQ come from the germline V gene. The CDR3: CASSLLAGSNYGYTF. In DNA, the CDR3 is TGCGCCAGCAGCTTGTTGGCAGGGTCTAACTATGGCTACACCTTC.

This clone was observed a single time. The chain links TRBV4-3 to TRBJ2-2; TRBD2 matches at 9 bases. With 0 bases clipped from V and 3 bases from J, the junction kept 5 bases outside the gene matches. Germline CDR1 LGHNA, CDR2 YSLEER. The CDR3 has 17 residues. For the CDR3, the DNA is TGCGCCAGCAGCCAAGATAGGAGCGGGAGGTACACCGGGGAGCTGTTTTTT. Translating gives CASSQDRSGRYTGELFF.

The rearrangement links TRBV9 to TRBJ2-2, with D perhaps TRBD1 (5 bases). The V gene's germline CDR1 is SGDLS and CDR2 YYNGEE. CDR3 size: 16 residues. The V gene lost 3 bases and the J gene lost 1 base, with 13 bases spanning the gap. CDR3 sequence: CASSDNRRQNTGELFF. The CDR3, as DNA: TGTGCCAGCAGCGACAACAGGCGTCAGAACACCGGGGAGCTGTTTTTT.

The chain recombines TRBV7-6 with TRBJ1-5; the D is unclear. The germline gives CDR1 SGHVS, CDR2 FNYEAQ. The V end was cut by 1 base, the J end by 0 bases, with 4 bases between. This CDR3 contains 14 residues. CDR3 region: CASSLVSSNQPQHF. The CDR3 DNA follows: TGTGCCAGCAGCTTAGTCAGTAGCAATCAGCCCCAGCATTTT.

J is TRBJ2-3 and V is TRBV11-2; TRBD2 matches 10 bases. Germline V lookup: CDR1 SGHAT, CDR2 FQNNGV. With 4 bases clipped from V and 5 bases from J, the junction kept 9 bases outside the gene matches. The CDR3 has 16 residues. As DNA, the CDR3 is TGTGCCAGCAGCTCAGCTAGCGGGAGAGCTCGAGATACGCAGTATTTT. Translating it yields CASSSASGRARDTQYF.